Shown below are 16 T cell receptor beta chains from a single sample sequenced in a study of technical replicates of blood from a handful of donors. Assay: immunoSEQ multiplex PCR; the TCRdb copy retains only in-frame clones and omits some. There are around 100,000 clones in the sample; over 95% occur only once, and over 0.2% lies in the top ten. The source material was T cells isolated from PBMCs. The receptors were gathered from a human donor in good health.

V usage is TRBV27 and J usage is TRBJ2-5, with 13 positions matching TRBD2. Germline V gene sequence: CDR1 MNHEY, CDR2 SMNVEV (reference sequence). The CDR3 covers 14 residues. V shed 6 bases and J 5 bases; nucleotides not matched to a gene: 3. For the CDR3, the DNA is TGTGCCAGCAGGGTACTAGCGGGAGGGGAGACCCAGTACTTC. Its translation: CASRVLAGGETQYF.

The J gene is TRBJ1-1, the V gene TRBV15; TRBD1 aligns across 7 bases. V lost 5 bases, J lost 5 bases, and 11 bases stayed unmatched. The germline V gene has CDR1 LNHNV and CDR2 YYDKDF (reference sequence). The length of the CDR3 is 15 residues. CDR3 residues: CATSGDLQGRTEAFF. In DNA form, the CDR3 reads TGTGCCACCAGCGGGGACCTACAGGGGAGGACTGAAGCTTTCTTT.

This chain uses TRBV4-1 with TRBJ1-5; D gene unclear. Germline loops: CDR1 MGHRA, CDR2 YSYEKL. With 4 bases removed from V and 5 bases from J, the gap between germline ends came to 9 bases. This CDR3 has 13 amino acids. CDR3 nucleotide sequence: TGCGCCAGCAGCCCGAGACTTGATCAGCCCCAGCATTTT. Translated: CASSPRLDQPQHF.

V and J are TRBV10-2 and TRBJ2-1; D gene uncertain. Germline CDR1 and CDR2: WSHSY and SAAADI. V was pared by 6 bases and J by 7 bases, with 4 bases between. There are 10 residues in the CDR3. CDR3 loop: CASRRNEQFF. The CDR3 bases are TGCGCCAGCAGGAGGAATGAGCAGTTCTTC.

This sequence joins TRBV27 and TRBJ1-1, with no clear D. The V end was cut by 1 base, the J end by 3 bases, with 12 bases between. This CDR3 contains 15 residues. Germline assignment: CDR1 MNHEY and CDR2 SMNVEV (reference sequence). The CDR3 DNA reads as TGTGCCAGCAGTTTATTTTCGGCGGGGTACACTGAAGCTTTCTTT. This translates into CASSLFSAGYTEAFF.

This clone occurred once. This chain uses TRBV11-2 with TRBJ2-7; 10 bases map to TRBD2. Trimming at V came to 2 bases and at J to 4 bases, leaving 5 bases not matched to a gene. Germline CDR1 and CDR2: SGHAT and FQNNGV. The CDR3 has 15 residues. CDR3 residues: CASSLPKREGYEQYF. The CDR3 DNA sequence: TGTGCCAGCAGCTTACCCAAGCGGGAGGGTTACGAGCAGTACTTC.

V and J are TRBV6-1 and TRBJ2-7; a weak D match, TRBD1 (6 bases). Germline V gene sequence: CDR1 MNHNS, CDR2 SASEGT. The length of the CDR3 is 12 residues. V was clipped by 2 bases and J by 5 bases, with 7 bases between them. Written as DNA, the CDR3 is TGTGCCAGCAGTGAACACAGGGACGAGCAGTACTTC. Its translation is CASSEHRDEQYF.

V is TRBV9 and J is TRBJ2-3; 12 bases are shared with TRBD2. V dropped 0 bases and J dropped 5; count of bases not matched to a gene: 4. Germline V gene lookup returns CDR1 SGDLS and CDR2 YYNGEE. The CDR3 loop spans 16 amino acids. CDR3 residues: CASSVGLAGAGDTQYF. The CDR3 nucleotides read TGTGCCAGCAGCGTAGGACTAGCGGGAGCCGGAGATACGCAGTATTTT.

The CDR3 reads CATSRDRGLQETQYF. In DNA form, the CDR3 reads TGTGCCACCAGCAGAGACCGGGGTTTGCAAGAGACCCAGTACTTC. The chain joins TRBV15 to TRBJ2-5; the D gene is possibly TRBD2 (5 bases). Germline V gene data show CDR1 as LNHNV and CDR2 as YYDKDF (reference sequence). The germline V and J ends were trimmed by 0 bases and 2 bases, with 10 bases remaining between them. CDR3 length: 15 amino acids.

The chain carries TRBV19 and TRBJ2-3; D is possibly TRBD2 (6 bases). Trimming removed 6 bases at V and 2 bases at J, with 12 bases between. The CDR3 is 14 amino acids. Germline CDR1 LNHDA, CDR2 SQIVND (reference sequence). This CDR3 reads CASRRELVTDTQYF. The CDR3 DNA is TGTGCCAGTAGGCGGGAACTAGTCACAGATACGCAGTATTTT.

This clone was seen a single time. The chain uses TRBV29-1 and TRBJ1-1, with 10 positions matching TRBD1. Germline-derived CDR1 and CDR2 are SQVTM and ANQGSEA. There are 16 residues in the CDR3. After removal of 3 bases from V and 4 bases from J, the junction contained 11 bases not matched to a gene. Written as DNA, the CDR3 is TGCAGCGTTGATACTACCGGGACAGGGGTAGGCACTGAAGCTTTCTTT. Translating it yields CSVDTTGTGVGTEAFF.

V gene TRBV15 combines with J gene TRBJ2-5; 8 bases match TRBD1. Trimming cost V 1 base and J 1 base; bases outside gene matches: 5. CDR3 length: 16 amino acids. The germline V gene encodes CDR1 LNHNV and CDR2 YYDKDF (reference sequence). The CDR3 nucleotides read TGTGCCACCAGCAGAGGGGGGACAGGAGTCCAAGAGACCCAGTACTTC. Its translation: CATSRGGTGVQETQYF.

The genes are TRBV2 and TRBJ2-7; 9 positions agree with TRBD1. Germline-derived CDR1 and CDR2 are SNHLY and FYNNEI. CDR3 length: 15 amino acids. V lost 4 bases and J lost 6; bases outside the gene matches: 10. The DNA of the CDR3 is TGTGCCAGCAGTGGGCCGGACAGGGGCCTTTCCGAGCAGTACTTC. Protein product: CASSGPDRGLSEQYF.

The chain links TRBV9 to TRBJ2-2; TRBD2 agrees at 9 bases. CDR3 size: 16 residues. Per the germline V gene, CDR1 is SGDLS and CDR2 is YYNGEE. J was trimmed by 3 bases and V by 4 bases; bases with no gene match: 7. CDR3 sequence: CASSRPSGVYTGELFF. In DNA, the CDR3 is TGTGCCAGCAGCAGACCTAGCGGGGTTTACACCGGGGAGCTGTTTTTT.

This chain connects TRBV11-2 to TRBJ2-7, with TRBD2 identical over 10 bases. CDR3 length: 14 residues. V was pared by 6 bases and J by 3 bases, with 5 bases of the junction left unmatched. Germline values: CDR1 SGHAT, CDR2 FQNNGV. CDR3 coding DNA: TGTGCCAGCAGGAATCTAGCGGGAGTCTACGAGCAGTACTTC. Its protein product is CASRNLAGVYEQYF.

The chain is built from TRBV18 and TRBJ1-2; D unclear. Trimming took off 0 bases at V and 4 bases at J, with 12 bases between the two ends. The CDR3 is 15 residues long. Germline V gene sequence: CDR1 KGHSH, CDR2 LQKENI. The CDR3 sequence: CASSPPRGLGYGYTF. Written as DNA, the CDR3 is TGTGCCAGCTCACCACCGAGAGGGTTAGGCTATGGCTACACCTTC.